This T cell receptor (beta chain) stems from a study of Ad26.COV2.S vaccination and SARS-CoV-2 variants. Across the study: Once or twice, 56 days apart, Ad26.COV2.S was delivered intramuscularly.

For this clone: Its antigen remains unidentified.

Produced via immunoSEQ multiplex PCR; TCRdb's table is partial and in-frame only. The sample includes fewer than 900,000 clones, more than 70% of them seen just once. General study points: With respect to non-spike TCR breadth, vaccine and placebo recipients were similar.

The treatment is: roughly 19 received Ad26.COV2.S at low or high dose, single or two shots; 5 received placebo; per-sample allocation not given. Sampling was performed 63 days after the first vaccine or placebo injection. The TCR sequence derives from a person aged 18-60 years who received the Ad26.COV2.S COVID-19 vaccine or a placebo. Specimen: peripheral blood, collected in a trial of Ad26.COV2.S vaccine versus placebo.

CDR3 region: CASSHDSTEAFF. CDR3 coding DNA: TGTGCCAGCAGCCATGACTCAACCGAAGCTTTCTTT. The chain is built from TRBV27 and TRBJ1-1; unclear D gene. The V end lost 6 bases, the J end lost 8 bases, and 13 bases lay between the germline ends. The CDR3 totals 12 residues. Per the germline V gene, CDR1 is MNHEY and CDR2 is SMNVEV (reference sequence).